This T cell receptor beta chain comes out of a study of blood T cell repertoires in COVID-19. Study processing details: By means of reference gene primer amplification, nucleated cell counts were estimated. Measured with immunoSEQ multiplex PCR; TCRdb has only the in-frame clones, and not every one. That table furnishes V, J and clone size, whereas the DNA furnished D and trimming. The sample lists 250,000 or so clones, roughly 86% occurring once. Only a few counts were recorded for this clone. The J segment lost 6 bases and the V segment lost 3 bases, leaving 6 bases of the junction unmatched. The CDR3 is made up of 13 amino acids. The V gene's germline CDR1 is SGHRS and CDR2 YFSETQ.

Sequences were obtained from peripheral blood. The chain has TRBV5-1 and TRBJ2-7, with 7 positions matching TRBD1. The TCR comes from a man aged 45-65 years with acute or convalescent COVID-19. CDR3 sequence (DNA): TGCGCCAGCAGCTCTCGACAGGGCGCCGAGCAGTACTTC. It is translated as CASSSRQGAEQYF.